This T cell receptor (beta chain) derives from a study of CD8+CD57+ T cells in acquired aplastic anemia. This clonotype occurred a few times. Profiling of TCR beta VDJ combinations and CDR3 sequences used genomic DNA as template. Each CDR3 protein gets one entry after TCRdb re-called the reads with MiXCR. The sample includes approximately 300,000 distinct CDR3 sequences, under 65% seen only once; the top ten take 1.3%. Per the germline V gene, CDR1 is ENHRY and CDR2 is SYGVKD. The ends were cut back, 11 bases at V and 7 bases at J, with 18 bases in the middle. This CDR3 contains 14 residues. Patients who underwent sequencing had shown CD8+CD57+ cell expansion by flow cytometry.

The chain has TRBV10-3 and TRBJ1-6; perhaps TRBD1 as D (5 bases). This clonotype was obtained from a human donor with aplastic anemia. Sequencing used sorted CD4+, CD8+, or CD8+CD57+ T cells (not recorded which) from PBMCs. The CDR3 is CAASTGTSNSPLHF. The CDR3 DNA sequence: TGTGCCGCCTCGACCGGGACCTCGAATTCACCCCTCCACTTT.